This T cell receptor beta chain was captured in a study of T cell repertoires in cytomegalovirus infection. The overall study: Both CMV infection and a matching HLA type were indicated by public TCR beta signatures. General study findings and limits: Identification of carriers of CMV plus the relevant HLA was performed using cumulative public TCR beta family frequency.

V was pared by 3 bases and J by 4 bases, with 5 bases of the junction left unmatched. The CDR3 runs to 13 residues. CDR1 is DFQATT, CDR2 SNEGSKA, per germline (reference sequence). TCRdb reanalysed the reads using MiXCR and keeps one entry per CDR3 protein. The data show approximately 290,000 distinct CDR3 sequences, roughly 23% seen once. On this clonotype itself: The antigen is undetermined.

The sequenced material came from PBMCs. This TCR was sampled from a human donor in good health (CMV status not recorded). Some clones in this sample may be carry-over from other donors' samples. The rearrangement uses TRBV20-1 and TRBJ2-7, with 8 positions matching TRBD2. The CDR3 region is CSARGLGRYEQYF. The CDR3 nucleotides read TGCAGTGCTAGGGGACTAGGAAGGTACGAGCAGTACTTC.